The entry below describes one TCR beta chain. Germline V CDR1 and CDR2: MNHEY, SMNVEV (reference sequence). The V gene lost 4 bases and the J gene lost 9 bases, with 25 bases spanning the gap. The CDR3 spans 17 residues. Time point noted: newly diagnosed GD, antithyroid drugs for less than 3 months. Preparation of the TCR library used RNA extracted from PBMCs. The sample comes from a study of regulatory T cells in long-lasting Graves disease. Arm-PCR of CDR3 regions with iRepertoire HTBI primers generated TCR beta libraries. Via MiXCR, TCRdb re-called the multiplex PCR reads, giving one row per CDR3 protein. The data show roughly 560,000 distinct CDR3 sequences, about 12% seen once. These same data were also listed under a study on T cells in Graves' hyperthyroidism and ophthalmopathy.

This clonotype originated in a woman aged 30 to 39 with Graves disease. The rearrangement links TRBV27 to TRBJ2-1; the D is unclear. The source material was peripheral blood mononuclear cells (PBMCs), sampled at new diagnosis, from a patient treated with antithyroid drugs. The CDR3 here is CASSSSWATQHLIEQFF. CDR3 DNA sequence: TGTGCCAGCAGTTCCTCCTGGGCAACTCAGCACCTAATTGAGCAGTTCTTC.